This T cell receptor beta chain came from a study of blood T cells in healthy people across ages. Study-level results: Long-lived donors exceeded aged donors in naive CD4+ cells and diversity. Older age coincided with a roughly linear decline in TCR beta diversity per million T cells.

With a J-beta primer mix and a sample-barcoded 5' primer, a second PCR ran 7 to 11 cycles. Each cDNA molecule was tagged by a template-switch adaptor with 12 random nucleotides. TCRdb re-analysed the 5' RACE reads in MiXCR, keeping a single row per CDR3 protein. The sample shows about 1.7 million distinct CDR3 sequences, under 30% of them seen only once. On this clonotype itself: Its antigen is not identified.

The length of the CDR3 is 14 residues. Germline V gene data show CDR1 as ENHRY and CDR2 as SYGVKD. V dropped 3 bases and J dropped 9 bases, with 15 bases sitting between them. This clonotype originated in a young woman in good health. This chain connects TRBV10-3 to TRBJ2-1; unclear D gene. Material for sequencing was blood. The CDR3, as DNA: TGTGCCATCAGTGACGGCCAGATGGTGGTTGAGCAGTTCTTC. Translated, it gives CAISDGQMVVEQFF.